This T cell receptor beta chain was retrieved from a study of blood T cell repertoires in COVID-19. Turning to the study itself: Acute-phase and convalescent COVID-19 samples originated in the United States, Italy and Spain.

This clone was counted only a few times. J gave up 3 bases and V 0 bases, and 2 bases lay outside the gene matches. The CDR3 sequence is 15 residues long. Per the germline V gene, CDR1 is SGHRS and CDR2 is YFSETQ. Clones were sequenced by immunoSEQ multiplex PCR, and TCRdb holds only the in-frame ones, with some missing. Among 210,000 or so clones listed, approximately 83% were seen once. The sequence came from a woman younger than 45 with COVID-19, enrolled during active disease. The rearrangement links TRBV5-1 to TRBJ1-2; TRBD1 matches at 10 bases. The sequenced sample was peripheral blood. This CDR3 is CASSLDGQGDYGYTF. The CDR3 nucleotides are TGCGCCAGCAGCTTGGACGGACAGGGGGACTATGGCTACACCTTC. Complete variable domain (other parts from reference TRBV5-1 and TRBJ1-2): KAGVTQTPRYLIKTRGQQVTLSCSPISGHRSVSWYQQTPGQGLQFLFEYFSETQRNKGNFPGRFSGRQFSNSRSEMNVSTLELGDSALYLCASSLDGQGDYGYTFGSGTRLTVV.